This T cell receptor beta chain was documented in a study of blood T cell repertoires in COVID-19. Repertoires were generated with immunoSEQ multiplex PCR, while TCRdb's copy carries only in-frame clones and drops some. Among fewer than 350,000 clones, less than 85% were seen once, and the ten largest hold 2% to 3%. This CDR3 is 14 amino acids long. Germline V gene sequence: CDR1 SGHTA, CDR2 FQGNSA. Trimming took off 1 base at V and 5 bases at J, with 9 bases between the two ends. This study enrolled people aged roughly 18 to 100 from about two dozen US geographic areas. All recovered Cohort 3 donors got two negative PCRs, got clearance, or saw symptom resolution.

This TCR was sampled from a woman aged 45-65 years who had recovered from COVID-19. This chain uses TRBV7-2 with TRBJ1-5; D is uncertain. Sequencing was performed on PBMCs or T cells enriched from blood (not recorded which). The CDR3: CASSLGFRDQPQHF. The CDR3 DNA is TGTGCCAGCAGCTTAGGTTTTCGGGATCAGCCCCAGCATTTT. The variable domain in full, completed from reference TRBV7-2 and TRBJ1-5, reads GAGVSQSPSNKVTEKGKDVELRCDPISGHTALYWYRQSLGQGLEFLIYFQGNSAPDKSGLPSDRFSAERTGGSVSTLTIQRTQQEDSAVYLCASSLGFRDQPQHFGDGTRLSIL.